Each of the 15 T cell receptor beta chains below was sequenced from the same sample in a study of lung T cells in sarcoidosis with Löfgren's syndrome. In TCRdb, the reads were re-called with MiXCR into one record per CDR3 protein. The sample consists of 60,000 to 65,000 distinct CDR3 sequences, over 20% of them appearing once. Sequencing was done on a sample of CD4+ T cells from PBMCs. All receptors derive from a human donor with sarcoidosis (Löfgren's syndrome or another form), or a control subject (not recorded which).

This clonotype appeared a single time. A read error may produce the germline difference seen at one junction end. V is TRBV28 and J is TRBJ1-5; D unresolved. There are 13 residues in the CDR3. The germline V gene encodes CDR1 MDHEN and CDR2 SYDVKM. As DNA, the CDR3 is TGTGCCGGCAGTCCCTACTCCAATCAGCCCCAGCATTTT. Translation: CAGSPYSNQPQHF.

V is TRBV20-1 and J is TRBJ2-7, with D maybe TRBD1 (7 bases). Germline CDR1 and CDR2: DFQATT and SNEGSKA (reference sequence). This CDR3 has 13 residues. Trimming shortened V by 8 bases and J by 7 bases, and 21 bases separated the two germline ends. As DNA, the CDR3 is TGCAGTTCTACTGGACAGGAGGGGAGGGAGCAGTACTTC. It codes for CSSTGQEGREQYF.

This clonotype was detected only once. Here the CDR3 reads CSALAGSPYNEQFF. Here the CDR3 DNA reads TGCAGCGCTTTAGCGGGGAGCCCCTACAATGAGCAGTTCTTC. The chain carries TRBV20-1 and TRBJ2-1; 8 positions match TRBD2. Germline CDR1 and CDR2: DFQATT and SNEGSKA (reference sequence). The CDR3 runs to 14 residues.

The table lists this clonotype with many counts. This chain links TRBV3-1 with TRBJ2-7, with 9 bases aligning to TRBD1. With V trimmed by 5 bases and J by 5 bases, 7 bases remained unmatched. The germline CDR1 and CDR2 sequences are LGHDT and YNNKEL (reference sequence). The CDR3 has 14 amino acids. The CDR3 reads CASSAGTGSNEQYF. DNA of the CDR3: TGTGCCAGCAGCGCCGGGACAGGGTCGAACGAGCAGTACTTC.

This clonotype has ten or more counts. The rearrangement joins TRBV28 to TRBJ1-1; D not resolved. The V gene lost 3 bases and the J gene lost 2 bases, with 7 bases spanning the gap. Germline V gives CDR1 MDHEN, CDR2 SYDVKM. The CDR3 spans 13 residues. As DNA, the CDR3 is TGTGCCAGCAGTTTTGGGAGTAACACTGAAGCTTTCTTT. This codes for CASSFGSNTEAFF. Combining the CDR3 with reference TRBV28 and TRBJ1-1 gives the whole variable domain DVKVTQSSRYLVKRTGEKVFLECVQDMDHENMFWYRQDPGLGLRLIYFSYDVKMKEKGDIPEGYSVSREKKERFSLILESASTNQTSMYLCASSFGSNTEAFFGQGTRLTVV.

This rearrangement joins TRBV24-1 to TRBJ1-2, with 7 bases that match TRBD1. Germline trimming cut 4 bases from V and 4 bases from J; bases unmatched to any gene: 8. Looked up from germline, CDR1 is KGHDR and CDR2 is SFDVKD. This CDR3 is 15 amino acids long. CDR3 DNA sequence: TGTGCCACCAGTGACCCACAGGGGATGGGCTATGGCTACACCTTC. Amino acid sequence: CATSDPQGMGYGYTF.

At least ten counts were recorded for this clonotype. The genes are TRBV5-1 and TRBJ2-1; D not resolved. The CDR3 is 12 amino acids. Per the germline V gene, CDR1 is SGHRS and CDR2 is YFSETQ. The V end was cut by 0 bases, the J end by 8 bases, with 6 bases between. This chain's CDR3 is CASSLVGDEQFF. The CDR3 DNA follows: TGCGCCAGCAGCTTGGTGGGCGATGAGCAGTTCTTC.

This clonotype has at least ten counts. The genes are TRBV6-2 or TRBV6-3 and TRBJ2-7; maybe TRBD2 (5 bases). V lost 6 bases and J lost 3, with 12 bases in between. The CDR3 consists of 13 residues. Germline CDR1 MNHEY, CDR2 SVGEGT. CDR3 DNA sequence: TGTGCCAGCAGAGCCAGCGGAAACTACGAGCAGTACTTC. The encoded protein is CASRASGNYEQYF.

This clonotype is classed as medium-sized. CDR3 sequence: CSATGIDYQPQHF. CDR3 nucleotides: TGCAGTGCTACGGGTATCGATTATCAGCCCCAGCATTTT. The rearrangement joins TRBV20-1 to TRBJ1-5, with D unresolved. The CDR3 consists of 13 residues. The germline V gene has CDR1 DFQATT and CDR2 SNEGSKA (reference sequence). Trimming shortened V by 4 bases and J by 5 bases, and 12 bases separated the two germline ends.

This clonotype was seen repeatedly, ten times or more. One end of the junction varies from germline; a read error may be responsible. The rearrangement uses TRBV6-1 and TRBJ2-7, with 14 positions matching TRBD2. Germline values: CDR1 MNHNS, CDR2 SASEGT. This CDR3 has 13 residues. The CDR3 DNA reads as TGTGCCAGCAACAGACTAGCGGGAGGGCCCCCAGACTTC. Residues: CASNRLAGGPPDF.

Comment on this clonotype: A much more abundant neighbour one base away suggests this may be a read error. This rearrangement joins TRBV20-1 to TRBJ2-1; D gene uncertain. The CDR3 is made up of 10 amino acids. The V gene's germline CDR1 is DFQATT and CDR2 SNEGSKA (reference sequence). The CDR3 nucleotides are TGCAATGCTAGTCAGGATGAGCAGTTCTTC. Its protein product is CNASQDEQFF.

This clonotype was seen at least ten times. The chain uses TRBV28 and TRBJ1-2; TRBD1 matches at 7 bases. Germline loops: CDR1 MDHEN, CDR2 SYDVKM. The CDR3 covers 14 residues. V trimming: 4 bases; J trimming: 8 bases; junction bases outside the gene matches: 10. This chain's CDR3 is CASSWVGGAWGYTF. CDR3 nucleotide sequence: TGTGCCAGCAGTTGGGTAGGGGGCGCGTGGGGCTACACCTTC.

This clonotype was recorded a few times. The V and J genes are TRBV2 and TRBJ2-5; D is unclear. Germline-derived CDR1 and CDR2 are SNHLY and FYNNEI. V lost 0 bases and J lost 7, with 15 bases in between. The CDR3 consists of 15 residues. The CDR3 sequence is CASSEAQGQPGTQYF. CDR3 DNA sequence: TGTGCCAGCAGTGAAGCTCAAGGCCAACCAGGGACCCAGTACTTC.

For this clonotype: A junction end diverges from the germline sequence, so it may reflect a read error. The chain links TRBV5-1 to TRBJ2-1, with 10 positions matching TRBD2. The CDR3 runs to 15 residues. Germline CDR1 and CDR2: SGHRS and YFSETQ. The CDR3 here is CASSFLAGEGNEQCF. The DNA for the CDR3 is TGCGCCAGCAGCTTTCTAGCGGGGGAGGGGAATGAGCAGTGCTTC.

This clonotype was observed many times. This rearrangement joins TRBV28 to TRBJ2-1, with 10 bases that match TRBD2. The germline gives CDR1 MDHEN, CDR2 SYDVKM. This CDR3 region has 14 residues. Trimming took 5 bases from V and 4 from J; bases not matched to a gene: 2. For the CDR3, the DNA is TGTGCCAGCAGTAGCGGGGGGGCTTACAATGAGCAGTTCTTC. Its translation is CASSSGGAYNEQFF.